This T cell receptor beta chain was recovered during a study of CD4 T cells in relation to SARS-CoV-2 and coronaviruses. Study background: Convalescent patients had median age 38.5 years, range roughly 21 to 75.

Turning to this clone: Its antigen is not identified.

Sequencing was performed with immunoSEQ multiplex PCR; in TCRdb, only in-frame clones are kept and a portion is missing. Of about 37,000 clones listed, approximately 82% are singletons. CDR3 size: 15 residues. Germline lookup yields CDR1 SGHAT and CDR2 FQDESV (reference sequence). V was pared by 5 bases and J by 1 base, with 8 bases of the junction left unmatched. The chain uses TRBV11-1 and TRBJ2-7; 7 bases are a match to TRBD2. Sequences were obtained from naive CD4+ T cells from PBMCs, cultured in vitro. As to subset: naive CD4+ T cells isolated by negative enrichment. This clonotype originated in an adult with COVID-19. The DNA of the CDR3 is TGTGCCAGCAGCCTTGGATTGGGGGGGTCCTACGAGCAGTACTTC. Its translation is CASSLGLGGSYEQYF.